The clone carrying this TCR beta chain was detected a few times. Its antigen remains unidentified. cDNA reverse transcribed from extracted RNA served as the sequencing template. The repertoire was sequenced with immunoSEQ multiplex PCR; TCRdb's copy has only in-frame clones and lacks some. The table has 64,000 or so clones, about 43% seen once. These data come from a study of CD8+ T cells in alopecia areata. The treatment here: oral pan-JAK inhibitor, 5-10 mg twice daily. Sampling of alopecia areata patients yielded lesional scalp punch biopsies as well as peripheral blood. Findings and caveats of the study: Within the top 100, expanded CD8+ clones significantly decreased with tofacitinib, as did scalp clonality. Persistence during tofacitinib was seen for many expanded lesional clones in scalp and blood.

The TCR sequence derives from a human donor with alopecia areata. This sample comprised CD8+ T cells sorted from blood, obtained between weeks 36 and 40, from a patient treated with tofacitinib.

The CDR3 nucleotides are TGCGCCAGCAGCTTGGGGACAGGGTCTGAAGCTTTCTTT. It is translated as CASSLGTGSEAFF. The gene calls are TRBV5-1 and TRBJ1-1, with 8 bases lining up with TRBD1. Germline values: CDR1 SGHRS, CDR2 YFSETQ. The CDR3 runs to 13 residues. V lost 0 bases, J lost 6 bases, and 1 base stayed unmatched. The entire variable domain, with the rest obtained from reference TRBV5-1 and TRBJ1-1, is as follows: KAGVTQTPRYLIKTRGQQVTLSCSPISGHRSVSWYQQTPGQGLQFLFEYFSETQRNKGNFPGRFSGRQFSNSRSEMNVSTLELGDSALYLCASSLGTGSEAFFGQGTRLTVV.